Listed below are T cell receptor beta chains from one sample, sequenced in a study of OX40 agonist ivuxolimab in advanced cancers. Sequenced by immunoSEQ multiplex PCR; TCRdb stores in-frame clones only, minus some. The repertoire holds fewer than 80,000 clones, around 84% seen once, with 0.83% in the top ten. The sequencing here drew on CD4+ or CD8+ T cells sorted from blood, taken in a trial of the OX40 agonist ivuxolimab. The receptors here all came from an adult with an advanced solid tumor such as melanoma, head and neck, liver or kidney cancer. CDR3s include the opening cysteine and the closing phenylalanine or tryptophan. Fields, in order: J gene, V gene, CDR3 protein.

J gene: TRBJ2-3; V gene: TRBV5-1; CDR3 protein: CASSLMDRELDTQYF
J gene: TRBJ2-3; V gene: TRBV9; CDR3 protein: CASSADLGRDTQYF
J gene: TRBJ2-6; V gene: TRBV5-1; CDR3 protein: CASGLTSTFSSGANVLTF
J gene: TRBJ2-1; V gene: TRBV7-9; CDR3 protein: CASSLVNDRAEQFF
J gene: TRBJ2-3; V gene: TRBV5-1; CDR3 protein: CASSFSGQGRDTQYF
J gene: TRBJ2-7; V gene: TRBV20-1; CDR3 protein: CSARQRREQYF
J gene: TRBJ1-1; V gene: TRBV20-1; CDR3 protein: CITKMNTEAFF
J gene: TRBJ2-2; V gene: TRBV11-3; CDR3 protein: CASGRRPNTGELFF
J gene: TRBJ2-5; V gene: TRBV30; CDR3 protein: CAWSPRRAETQYF
J gene: TRBJ2-4; V gene: TRBV5-6; CDR3 protein: CASSGTGGLSDIQYF
J gene: TRBJ1-2; V gene: TRBV5-1; CDR3 protein: CASSTGLGGLDGYTF
J gene: TRBJ2-3; V gene: TRBV7-2; CDR3 protein: CASSLRGLAGASPTDTQYF
J gene: TRBJ2-7; V gene: TRBV7-2; CDR3 protein: CASSWKRQGYEQYF
J gene: TRBJ1-5; V gene: TRBV4-1; CDR3 protein: CASSQERGLQPQHF
J gene: TRBJ2-7; V gene: TRBV7-9; CDR3 protein: CASSLNVQSGFSYEQYF
J gene: TRBJ1-4; V gene: TRBV6-5; CDR3 protein: CASGLGIWEKLFF
J gene: TRBJ2-3; V gene: TRBV6-1; CDR3 protein: CASRAGNSDTQYF
J gene: TRBJ2-7; V gene: TRBV5-1; CDR3 protein: CASSLTGGSRYEQYF
J gene: TRBJ1-5; V gene: TRBV1; CDR3 protein: CTSSQDALGSDWDQPQHF
J gene: TRBJ1-1; V gene: TRBV7-9; CDR3 protein: CASSDYMGQGDTEAFF
J gene: TRBJ1-5; V gene: TRBV15; CDR3 protein: CATSPSVGNNQPQHF
J gene: TRBJ2-5; V gene: TRBV5-6; CDR3 protein: CASSFRQVRETQYF
J gene: TRBJ2-7; V gene: TRBV15; CDR3 protein: CATSRDPDRGTEQYF
J gene: TRBJ1-1; V gene: TRBV6-5; CDR3 protein: CASSPPRGLNTEAFF
J gene: TRBJ2-3; V gene: TRBV5-8; CDR3 protein: CASSPGLEPDTQYF
J gene: TRBJ1-2; V gene: TRBV5-1; CDR3 protein: CASSFEGNYGYTF